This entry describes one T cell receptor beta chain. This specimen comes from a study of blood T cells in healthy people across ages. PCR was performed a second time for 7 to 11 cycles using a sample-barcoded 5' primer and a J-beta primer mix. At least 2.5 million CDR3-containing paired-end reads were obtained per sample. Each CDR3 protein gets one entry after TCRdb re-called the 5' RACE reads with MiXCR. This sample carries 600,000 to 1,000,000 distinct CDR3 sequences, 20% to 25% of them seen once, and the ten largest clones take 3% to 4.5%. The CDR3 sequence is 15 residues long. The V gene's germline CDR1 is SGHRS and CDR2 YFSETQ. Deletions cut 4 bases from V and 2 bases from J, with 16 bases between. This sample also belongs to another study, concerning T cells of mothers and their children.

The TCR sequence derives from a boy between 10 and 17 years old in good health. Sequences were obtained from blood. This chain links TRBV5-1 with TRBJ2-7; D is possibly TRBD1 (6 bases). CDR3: CASSQPGTNTYEQYF. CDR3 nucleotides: TGCGCCAGCAGCCAACCCGGGACAAATACCTACGAGCAGTACTTC.